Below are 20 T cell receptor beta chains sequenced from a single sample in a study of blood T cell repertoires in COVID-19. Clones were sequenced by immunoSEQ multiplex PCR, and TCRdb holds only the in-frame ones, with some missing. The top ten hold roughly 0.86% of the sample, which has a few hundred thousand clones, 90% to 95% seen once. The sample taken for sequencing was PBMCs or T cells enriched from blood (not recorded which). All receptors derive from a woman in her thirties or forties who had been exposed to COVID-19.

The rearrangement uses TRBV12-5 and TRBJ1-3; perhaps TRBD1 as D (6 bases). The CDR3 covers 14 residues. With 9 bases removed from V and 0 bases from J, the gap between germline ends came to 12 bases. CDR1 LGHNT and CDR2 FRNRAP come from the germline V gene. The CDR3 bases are TGTGCTAGCGGGACACAGGTCTCTGGAAACACCATATATTTT. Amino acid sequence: CASGTQVSGNTIYF.

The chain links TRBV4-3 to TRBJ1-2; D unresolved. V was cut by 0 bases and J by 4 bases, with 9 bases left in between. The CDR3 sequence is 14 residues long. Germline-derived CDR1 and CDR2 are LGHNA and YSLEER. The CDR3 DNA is TGCGCCAGCAGCCAAGAGACCAGGATCTATGGCTACACCTTC. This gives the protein CASSQETRIYGYTF.

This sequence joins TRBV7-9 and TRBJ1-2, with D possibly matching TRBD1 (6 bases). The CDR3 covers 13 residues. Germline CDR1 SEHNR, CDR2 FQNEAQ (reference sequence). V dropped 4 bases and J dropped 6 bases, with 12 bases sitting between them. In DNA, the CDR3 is TGTGCCAGCAGCTGGGGGCAGGGTGATGGCTACACCTTC. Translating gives CASSWGQGDGYTF.

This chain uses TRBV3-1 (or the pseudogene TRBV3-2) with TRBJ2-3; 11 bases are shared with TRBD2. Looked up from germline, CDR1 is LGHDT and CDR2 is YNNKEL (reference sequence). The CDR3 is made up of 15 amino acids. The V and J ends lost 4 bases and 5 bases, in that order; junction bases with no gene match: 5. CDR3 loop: CASSLTSGIRDTQYF. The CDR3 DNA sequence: TGTGCCAGCAGCCTGACTAGCGGGATAAGAGATACGCAGTATTTT.

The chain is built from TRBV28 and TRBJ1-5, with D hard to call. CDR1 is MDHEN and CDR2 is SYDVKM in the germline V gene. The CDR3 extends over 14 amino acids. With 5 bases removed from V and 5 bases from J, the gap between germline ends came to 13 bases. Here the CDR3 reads CASSPRGLDQPQHF. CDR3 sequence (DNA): TGTGCCAGCAGTCCCCGTGGCCTTGATCAGCCCCAGCATTTT.

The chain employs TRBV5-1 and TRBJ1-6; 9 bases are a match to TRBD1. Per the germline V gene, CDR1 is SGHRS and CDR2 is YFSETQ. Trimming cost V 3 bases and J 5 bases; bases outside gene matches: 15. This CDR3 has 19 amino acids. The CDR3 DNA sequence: TGCGCCAGCAGCTCCCGCTTGACGTTAACAGGGGGCGATAATTCACCCCTCCACTTT. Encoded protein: CASSSRLTLTGGDNSPLHF.

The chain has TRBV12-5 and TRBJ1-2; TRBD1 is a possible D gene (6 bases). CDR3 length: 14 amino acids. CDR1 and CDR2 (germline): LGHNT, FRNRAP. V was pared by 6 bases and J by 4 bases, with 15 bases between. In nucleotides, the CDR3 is TGTGCTAGTGGCTCCACAGGGTCTGGCTATGGCTACACCTTC. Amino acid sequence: CASGSTGSGYGYTF.

In nucleotides, the CDR3 is TGTGCCAGCAGCCAAGAGAGGGTTAACACAGATACGCAGTATTTT. It translates to CASSQERVNTDTQYF. The chain couples TRBV14 to TRBJ2-3, with D perhaps TRBD2 (5 bases). V gave up 0 bases and J gave up 2 bases, with 9 bases separating them. Per germline, CDR1 SGHDN and CDR2 FVKESK. The CDR3 extends over 15 amino acids.

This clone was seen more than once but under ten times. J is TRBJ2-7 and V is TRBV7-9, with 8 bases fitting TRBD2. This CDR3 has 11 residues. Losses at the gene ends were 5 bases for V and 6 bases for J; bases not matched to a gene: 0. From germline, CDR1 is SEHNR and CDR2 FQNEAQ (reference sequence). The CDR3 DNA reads TGTGCCAGCAGCCGGGGGGGCGAGCAGTACTTC. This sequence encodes CASSRGGEQYF.

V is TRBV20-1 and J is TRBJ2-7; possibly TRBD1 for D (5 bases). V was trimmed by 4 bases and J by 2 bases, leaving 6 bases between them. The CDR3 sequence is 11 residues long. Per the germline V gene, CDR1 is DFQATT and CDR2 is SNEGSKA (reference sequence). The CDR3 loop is CSAKGTYEQYF. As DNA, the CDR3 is TGCAGTGCTAAGGGGACCTACGAGCAGTACTTC.

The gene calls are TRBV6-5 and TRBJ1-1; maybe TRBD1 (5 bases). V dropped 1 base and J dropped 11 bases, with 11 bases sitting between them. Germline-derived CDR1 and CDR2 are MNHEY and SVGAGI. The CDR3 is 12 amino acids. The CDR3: CASSYWGGEAFF. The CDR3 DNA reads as TGTGCCAGCAGTTACTGGGGGGGTGAGGCTTTCTTT.

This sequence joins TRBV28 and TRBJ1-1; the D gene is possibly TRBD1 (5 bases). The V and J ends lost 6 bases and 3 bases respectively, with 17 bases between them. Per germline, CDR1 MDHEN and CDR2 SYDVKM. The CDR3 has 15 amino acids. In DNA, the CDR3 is TGTGCCAGCAGAGCCCCGCGGGCGGGGGACACTGAAGCTTTCTTT. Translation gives CASRAPRAGDTEAFF.

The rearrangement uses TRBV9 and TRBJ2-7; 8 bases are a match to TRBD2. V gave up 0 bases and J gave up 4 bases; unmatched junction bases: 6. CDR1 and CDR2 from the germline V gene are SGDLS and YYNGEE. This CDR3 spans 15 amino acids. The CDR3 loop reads CASSVGLAGRYEQYF. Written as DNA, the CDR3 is TGTGCCAGCAGCGTAGGATTAGCGGGACGGTACGAGCAGTACTTC.

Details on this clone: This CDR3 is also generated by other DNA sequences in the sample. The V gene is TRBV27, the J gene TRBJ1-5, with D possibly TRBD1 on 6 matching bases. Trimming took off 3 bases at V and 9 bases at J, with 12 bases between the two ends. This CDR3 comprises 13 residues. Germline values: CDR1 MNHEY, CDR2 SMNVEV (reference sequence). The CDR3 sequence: CASSLGGGGPQHF. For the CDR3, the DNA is TGTGCCAGCAGTTTGGGGGGAGGGGGGCCCCAGCATTTT.

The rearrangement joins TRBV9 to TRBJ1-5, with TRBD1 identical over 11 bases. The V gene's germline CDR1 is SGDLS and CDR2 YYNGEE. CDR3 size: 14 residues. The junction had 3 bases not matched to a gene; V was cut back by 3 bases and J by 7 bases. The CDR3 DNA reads TGTGCCAGCAGCGAGGGACAGGGGGTCCAGCCCCAGCATTTT. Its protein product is CASSEGQGVQPQHF.

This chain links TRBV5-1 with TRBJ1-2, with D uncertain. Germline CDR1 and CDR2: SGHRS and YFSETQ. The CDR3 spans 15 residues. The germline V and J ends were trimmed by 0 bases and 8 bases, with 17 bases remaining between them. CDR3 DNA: TGCGCCAGCAGCTTGGGGGCAGGAATACTCCTAGGCTACACCTTC. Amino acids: CASSLGAGILLGYTF.

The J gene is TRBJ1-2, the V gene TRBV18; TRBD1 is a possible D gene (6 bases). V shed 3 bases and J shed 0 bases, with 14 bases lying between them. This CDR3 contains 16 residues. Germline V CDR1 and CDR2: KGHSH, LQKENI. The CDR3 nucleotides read TGTGCCAGCTCACCGGACAGATTAAGAGCTAACTATGGCTACACCTTC. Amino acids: CASSPDRLRANYGYTF.

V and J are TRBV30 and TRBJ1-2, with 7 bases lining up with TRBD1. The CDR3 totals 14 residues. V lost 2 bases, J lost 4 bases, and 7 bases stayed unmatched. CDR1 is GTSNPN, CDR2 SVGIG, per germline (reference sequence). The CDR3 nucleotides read TGTGCCTGGAGTTTAAGGGGGCCCCTCTATGGCTACACCTTC. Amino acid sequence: CAWSLRGPLYGYTF.

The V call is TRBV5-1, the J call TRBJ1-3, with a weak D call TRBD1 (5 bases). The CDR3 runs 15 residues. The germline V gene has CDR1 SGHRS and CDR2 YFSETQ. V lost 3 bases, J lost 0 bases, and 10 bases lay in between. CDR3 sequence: CASSWTGDSGNTIYF. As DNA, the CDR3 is TGCGCCAGCAGCTGGACGGGGGACTCTGGAAACACCATATATTTT.

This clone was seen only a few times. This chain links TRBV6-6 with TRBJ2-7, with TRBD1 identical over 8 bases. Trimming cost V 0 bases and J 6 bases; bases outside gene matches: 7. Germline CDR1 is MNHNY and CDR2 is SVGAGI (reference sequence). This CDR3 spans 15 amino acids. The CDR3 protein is CASSYSGRGPAEQYF. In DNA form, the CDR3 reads TGTGCCAGCAGTTACTCGGGCAGGGGGCCGGCCGAGCAGTACTTC.